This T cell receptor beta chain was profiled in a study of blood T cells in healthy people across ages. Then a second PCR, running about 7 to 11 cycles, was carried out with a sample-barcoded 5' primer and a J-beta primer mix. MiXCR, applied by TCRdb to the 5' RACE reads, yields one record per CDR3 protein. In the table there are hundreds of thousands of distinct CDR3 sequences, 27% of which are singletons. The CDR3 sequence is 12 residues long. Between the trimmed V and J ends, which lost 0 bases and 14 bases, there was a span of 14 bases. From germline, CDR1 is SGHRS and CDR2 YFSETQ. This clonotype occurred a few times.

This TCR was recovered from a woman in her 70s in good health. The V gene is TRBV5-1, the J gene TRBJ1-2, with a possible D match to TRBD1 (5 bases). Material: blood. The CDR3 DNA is TGCGCCAGCAGCTTGGAGCTAGGGGTGAGGACCTTC. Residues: CASSLELGVRTF.